What follows is one T cell receptor (beta chain) and its context. The antigen it binds to is not known. A much larger clone differs by one base, so this may be a read error. These data originate in a study of blood T cells in healthy people across ages (dated by TCRdb to between 2015 and 2017). As for the study more broadly: In model experiments, template switching captured about one uniquely barcoded TCR beta cDNA molecule for every two T cells. To track age-related changes in TCR beta repertoire diversity, the study relied on deep sequencing normalized with unique cDNA molecular identifiers. The donors were divided into four age groups: young (average approximately 17 years), middle-aged (about 39), aged (approximately 62) and long-lived (roughly 86). To avoid experimental bias, donors of different ages were spread randomly across the sequencing lanes. Using the same blood draw, the study looked at two additional independent replicas of 1 million unique cDNA reads for two donors, one aged 18 to 30 and the other aged 80 or older. The paper's findings and limits, for the study overall: As age increased, observed TCR beta diversity per million T cells dropped in a roughly linear way, and a significant reduction was already evident by age around 41. The percentage of naive T cells measured by flow cytometry correlated strongly with observed TCR beta diversity. Because donor CMV infection status was unknown, age-related changes in expanded clonotypes were potentially confounded. Conclusive comparison of naive and antigen-experienced compartments was prevented by the profiling of bulk unsorted PBMCs. Compared with the aged group, the long-lived group had more naive CD4+ T cells, fewer expanded clones and increased TCR diversity, suggesting age selection. Estimates of total diversity from one million sequenced T cells were regarded as lower bounds and underestimates.

Libraries were prepared through 5' RACE. The instrument was an Illumina HiSeq 2500. The second PCR ran for roughly 6 to 11 cycles and used a J-beta primer mix along with a sample-barcoded 5' primer. A unique molecular identifier was introduced onto each TCR beta cDNA molecule by a template-switch 5' adaptor carrying 12 random nucleotides. Each sample yielded at least 2.5 million CDR3-containing paired-end reads. The Mint cDNA synthesis kit, primed by a TRBC-specific oligonucleotide, was used to synthesize first-strand cDNA from all RNA. Following uracil-DNA glycosylase treatment, all cDNA underwent a first 18-cycle PCR with the universal primers M1SS and BC2_uni_R. Processing in the source paper ran as follows. For normalization, 1 million high-quality reads, each with a distinct molecular identifier, were randomly selected from each sample. Instead of being binned into consensus sequences, reads with shared molecular identifiers were discarded. CDR3 identification, clonotype clustering and error correction used MiTCR with a Q25 quality threshold and the strictest error-elimination algorithm. A nonparametric unseen species model with Euler transformation was used to estimate lower-bound total TCR beta diversity. TCRdb passed the public sequencing reads through fastp at Q25 and MiXCR, retaining productive beta sequences. Under each unique CDR3 protein, matching rows form one entry showing the most common genes and DNA. What appears here as the V and J calls and clone size reflects TCRdb's work, not the paper's. This sample lists 590,000 or so distinct CDR3 sequences; approximately 30% were detected once. The biggest ten clones account for more than 15% of the sample.

Systemically healthy Caucasian individuals from Russia, 39 in total and aged roughly 6 to 100 years, were included as donors. About 10 milliliters of peripheral blood were collected from each donor into EDTA-treated Vacutainer tubes. PBMCs were isolated by Ficoll-Paque density-gradient centrifugation, with at least 6.5 million obtained per sample. Total RNA was extracted from PBMCs with Trizol reagent, with at least 6 micrograms obtained per sample. Naive CD45RAhigh/CD27high T cell percentages were measured by flow cytometry on a PBMC aliquot from every donor. The germline V gene supplies CDR1 MNHEY and CDR2 SVGEGT. Trimming removed 6 bases from V and 1 base from J, leaving 13 bases between the germline ends. Inclusive of the bounding cysteine and phenylalanine, the CDR3 is 15 residues long. Of the read, only the CDR3 DNA is kept; its 45 bases are in frame from base 1.

Here the chain combines TRBV6-2 or TRBV6-3 and TRBJ2-1, and the D gene may be TRBD2, 6 bases matching. The receptor was isolated from an elderly woman in good health. The sequenced sample consisted of blood. The CDR3 loop reads CASRASDISYNEQFF. The DNA sequence is as follows: TGTGCCAGCAGGGCTAGCGATATTTCCTACAATGAGCAGTTCTTC.